One T cell receptor (beta chain) is described in this entry. This entry comes from a study of blood T cell repertoires in COVID-19. Those enrolled in Seattle joined during active infection and were followed longitudinally afterward. CDR3 length: 13 amino acids. From germline, CDR1 is SGHRS and CDR2 YFSETQ. The germline V and J ends were trimmed by 3 bases and 1 base, with 7 bases remaining between them. Generated by immunoSEQ multiplex PCR, the TCRdb table keeps only in-frame clones and is missing some. The sample lists roughly 350,000 clones, around nine tenths occurring once. This TCR derives from a woman between 65 and 79 years old with COVID-19, enrolled during active disease. The chain employs TRBV5-1 and TRBJ1-2; no clear D. Sequences were obtained from peripheral blood. CDR3 sequence: CASSSRVNYGYTF. The CDR3 DNA reads as TGCGCCAGCAGCTCGAGGGTTAACTATGGCTACACCTTC.